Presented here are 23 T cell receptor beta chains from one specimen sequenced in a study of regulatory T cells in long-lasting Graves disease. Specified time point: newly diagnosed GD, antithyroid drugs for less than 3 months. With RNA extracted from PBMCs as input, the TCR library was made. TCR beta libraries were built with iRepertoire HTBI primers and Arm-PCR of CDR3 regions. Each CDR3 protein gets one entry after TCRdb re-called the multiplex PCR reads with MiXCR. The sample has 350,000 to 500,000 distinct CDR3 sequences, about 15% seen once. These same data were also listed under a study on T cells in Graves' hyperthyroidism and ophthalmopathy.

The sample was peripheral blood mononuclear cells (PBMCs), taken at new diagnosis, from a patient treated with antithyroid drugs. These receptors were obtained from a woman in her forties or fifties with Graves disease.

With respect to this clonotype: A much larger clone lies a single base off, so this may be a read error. DNA of the CDR3: TGTGCCAGCAGTCACCAGGGGCAGCCCTACGAGCAGTACTTC. As protein: CASSHQGQPYEQYF. This chain connects TRBV28 to TRBJ2-7; D may be TRBD1 (6 bases). Trimming stripped 5 bases from V and 2 bases from J, with 13 bases between. Per the germline V gene, CDR1 is MDHEN and CDR2 is SYDVKM. The CDR3 is made up of 14 amino acids. Using reference TRBV28 and TRBJ2-7 for the parts outside the CDR3, the full variable domain is DVKVTQSSRYLVKRTGEKVFLECVQDMDHENMFWYRQDPGLGLRLIYFSYDVKMKEKGDIPEGYSVSREKKERFSLILESASTNQTSMYLCASSHQGQPYEQYFGPGTRLTVT.

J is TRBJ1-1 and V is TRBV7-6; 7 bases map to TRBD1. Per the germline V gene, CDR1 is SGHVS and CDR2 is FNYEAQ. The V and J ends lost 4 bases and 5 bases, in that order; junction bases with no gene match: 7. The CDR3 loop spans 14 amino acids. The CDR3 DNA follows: TGTGCCAGCAGCTCACAGGGGAGTTCGACTGAAGCTTTCTTT. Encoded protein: CASSSQGSSTEAFF. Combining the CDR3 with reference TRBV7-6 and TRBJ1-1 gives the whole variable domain GAGVSQSPRYKVTKRGQDVALRCDPISGHVSLYWYRQALGQGPEFLTYFNYEAQQDKSGLPNDRFSAERPEGSISTLTIQRTEQRDSAMYRCASSSQGSSTEAFFGQGTRLTVV.

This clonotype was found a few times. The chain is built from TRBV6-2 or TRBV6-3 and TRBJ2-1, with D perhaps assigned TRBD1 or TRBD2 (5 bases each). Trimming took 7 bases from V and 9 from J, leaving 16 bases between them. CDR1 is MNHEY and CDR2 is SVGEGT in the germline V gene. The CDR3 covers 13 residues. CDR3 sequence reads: CASTIPGLGEQFF. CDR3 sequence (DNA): TGTGCCAGCACCATCCCGGGGCTGGGTGAGCAGTTCTTC.

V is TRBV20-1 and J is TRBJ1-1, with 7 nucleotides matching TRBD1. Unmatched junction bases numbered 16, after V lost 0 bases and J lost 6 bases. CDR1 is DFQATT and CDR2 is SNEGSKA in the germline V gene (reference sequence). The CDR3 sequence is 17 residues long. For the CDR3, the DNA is TGCAGTGCTAGAGATCAGACAGGGTCTGCTAGAAGGGCTGAAGCTTTCTTT. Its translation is CSARDQTGSARRAEAFF.

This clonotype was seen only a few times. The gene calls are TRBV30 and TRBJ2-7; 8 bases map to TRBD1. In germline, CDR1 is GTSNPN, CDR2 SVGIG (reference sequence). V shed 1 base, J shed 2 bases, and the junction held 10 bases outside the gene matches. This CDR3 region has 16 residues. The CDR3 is CAWSGGLGTGPYEQYF. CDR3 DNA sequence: TGTGCCTGGAGTGGTGGGCTAGGGACAGGTCCCTACGAGCAGTACTTC.

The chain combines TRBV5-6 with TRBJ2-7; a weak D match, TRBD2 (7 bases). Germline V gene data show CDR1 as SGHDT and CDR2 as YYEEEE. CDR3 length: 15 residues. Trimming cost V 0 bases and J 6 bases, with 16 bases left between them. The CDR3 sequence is CASSLGGGGPSEQYF. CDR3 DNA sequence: TGTGCCAGCAGCTTGGGAGGGGGAGGGCCTTCCGAGCAGTACTTC.

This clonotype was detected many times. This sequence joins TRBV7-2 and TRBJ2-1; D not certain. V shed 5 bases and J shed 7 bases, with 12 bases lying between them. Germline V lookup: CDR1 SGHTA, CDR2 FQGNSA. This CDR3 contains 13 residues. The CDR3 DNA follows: TGTGCCAGCAGCCCCCTCAGTCGAAATGAGCAGTTCTTC. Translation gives CASSPLSRNEQFF.

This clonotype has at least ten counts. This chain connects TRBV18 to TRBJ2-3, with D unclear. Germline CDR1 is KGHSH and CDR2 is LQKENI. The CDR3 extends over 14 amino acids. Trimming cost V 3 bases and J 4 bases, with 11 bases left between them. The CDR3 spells CASSPAGLPDTQYF. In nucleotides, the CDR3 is TGTGCCAGCTCACCTGCAGGATTGCCAGATACGCAGTATTTT.

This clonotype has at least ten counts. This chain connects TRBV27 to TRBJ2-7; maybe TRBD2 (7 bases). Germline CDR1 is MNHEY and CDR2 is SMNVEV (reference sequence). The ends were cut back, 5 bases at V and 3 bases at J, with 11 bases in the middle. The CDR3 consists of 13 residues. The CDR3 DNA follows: TGTGCCAGCAGTGAGGGGGGGGACTACGAGCAGTACTTC. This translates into CASSEGGDYEQYF.

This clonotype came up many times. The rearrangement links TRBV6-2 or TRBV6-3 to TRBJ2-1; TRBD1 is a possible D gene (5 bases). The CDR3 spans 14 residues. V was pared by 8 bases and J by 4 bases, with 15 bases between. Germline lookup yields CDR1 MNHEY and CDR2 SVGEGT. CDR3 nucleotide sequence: TGTGCCAGCGCAGGGCCGACTGATTACAATGAGCAGTTCTTC. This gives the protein CASAGPTDYNEQFF.

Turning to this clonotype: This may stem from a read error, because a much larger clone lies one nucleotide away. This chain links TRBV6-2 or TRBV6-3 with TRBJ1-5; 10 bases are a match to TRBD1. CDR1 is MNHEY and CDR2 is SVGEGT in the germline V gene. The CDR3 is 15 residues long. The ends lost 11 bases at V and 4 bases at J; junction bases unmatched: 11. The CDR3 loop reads CAGRLRTGGNQPQHF. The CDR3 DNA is TGTGCCGGCCGGCTGAGGACAGGGGGGAATCAGCCCCAGCATTTT.

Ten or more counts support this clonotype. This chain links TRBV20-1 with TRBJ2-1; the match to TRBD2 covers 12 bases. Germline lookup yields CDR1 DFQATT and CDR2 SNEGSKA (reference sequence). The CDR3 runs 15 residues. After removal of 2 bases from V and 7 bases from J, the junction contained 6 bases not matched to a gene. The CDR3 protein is CSARSSGRAKNEQFF. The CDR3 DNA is TGCAGTGCTAGATCTAGCGGGAGGGCCAAGAATGAGCAGTTCTTC.

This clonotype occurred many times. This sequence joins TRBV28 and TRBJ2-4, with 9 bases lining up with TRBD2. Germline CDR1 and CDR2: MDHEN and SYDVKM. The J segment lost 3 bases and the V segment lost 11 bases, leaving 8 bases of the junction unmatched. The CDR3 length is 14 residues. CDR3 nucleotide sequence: TGTGCCGGATCATCGACTAGCGGCAAAAACATTCAGTACTTC. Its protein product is CAGSSTSGKNIQYF.

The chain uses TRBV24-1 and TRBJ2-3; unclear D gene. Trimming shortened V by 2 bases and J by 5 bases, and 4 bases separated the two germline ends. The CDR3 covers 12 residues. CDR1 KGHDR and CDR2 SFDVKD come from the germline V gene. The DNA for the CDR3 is TGTGCCACCAGTGATTCGGGAGATACGCAGTATTTT. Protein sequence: CATSDSGDTQYF.

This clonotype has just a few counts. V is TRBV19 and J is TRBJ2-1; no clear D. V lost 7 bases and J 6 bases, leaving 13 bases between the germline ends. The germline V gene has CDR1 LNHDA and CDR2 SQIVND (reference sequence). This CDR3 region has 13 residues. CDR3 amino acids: CASKGRNGNEQFF. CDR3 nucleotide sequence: TGTGCCAGTAAGGGAAGGAATGGCAATGAGCAGTTCTTC.

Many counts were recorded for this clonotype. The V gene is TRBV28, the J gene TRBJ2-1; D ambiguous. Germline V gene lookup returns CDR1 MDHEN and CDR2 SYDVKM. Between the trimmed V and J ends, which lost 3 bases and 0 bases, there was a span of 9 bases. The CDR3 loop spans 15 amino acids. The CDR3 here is CASSFSISSYNEQFF. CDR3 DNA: TGTGCCAGCAGTTTTAGCATTTCCTCCTACAATGAGCAGTTCTTC.

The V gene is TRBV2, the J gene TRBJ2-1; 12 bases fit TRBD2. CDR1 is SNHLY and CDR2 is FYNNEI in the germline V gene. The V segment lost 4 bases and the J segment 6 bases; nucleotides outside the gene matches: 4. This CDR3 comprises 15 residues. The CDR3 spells CASSGVTSGGNEQFF. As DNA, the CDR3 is TGTGCCAGCAGTGGAGTGACTAGCGGGGGCAATGAGCAGTTCTTC.

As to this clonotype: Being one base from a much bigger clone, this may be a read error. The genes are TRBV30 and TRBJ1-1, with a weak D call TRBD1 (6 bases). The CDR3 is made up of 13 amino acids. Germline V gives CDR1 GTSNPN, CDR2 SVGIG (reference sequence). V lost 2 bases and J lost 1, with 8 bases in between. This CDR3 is CAWSPQGNTEAFF. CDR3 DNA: TGTGCCTGGAGTCCACAGGGGAACACTGAAGCTTTCTTT.

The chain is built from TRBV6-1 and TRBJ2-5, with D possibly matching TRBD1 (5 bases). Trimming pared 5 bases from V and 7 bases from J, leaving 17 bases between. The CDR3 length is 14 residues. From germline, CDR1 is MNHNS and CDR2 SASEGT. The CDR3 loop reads CASSNQQAILTQYF. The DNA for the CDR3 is TGTGCCAGCAGTAACCAACAGGCCATCTTGACCCAGTACTTC.

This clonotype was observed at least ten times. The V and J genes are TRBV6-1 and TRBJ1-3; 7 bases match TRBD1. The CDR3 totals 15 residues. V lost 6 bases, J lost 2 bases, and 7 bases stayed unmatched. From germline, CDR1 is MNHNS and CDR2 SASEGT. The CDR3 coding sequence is TGTGCCAGCAGCGATTCGACAGGGACTGGAAACACCATATATTTT. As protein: CASSDSTGTGNTIYF.

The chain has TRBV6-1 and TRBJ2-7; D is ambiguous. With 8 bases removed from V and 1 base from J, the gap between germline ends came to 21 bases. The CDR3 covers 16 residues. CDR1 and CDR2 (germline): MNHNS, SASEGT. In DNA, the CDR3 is TGTGCCAGCGCGATGGTGGGGTTGTCGCCTTCCTACGAGCAGTACTTC. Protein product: CASAMVGLSPSYEQYF.

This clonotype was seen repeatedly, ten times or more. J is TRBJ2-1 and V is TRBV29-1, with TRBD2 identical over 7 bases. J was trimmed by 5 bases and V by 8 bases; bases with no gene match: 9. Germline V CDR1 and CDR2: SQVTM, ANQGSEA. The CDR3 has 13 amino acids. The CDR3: CSYRDYEDNEQFF. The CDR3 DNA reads TGCAGCTACCGGGACTATGAGGACAATGAGCAGTTCTTC.

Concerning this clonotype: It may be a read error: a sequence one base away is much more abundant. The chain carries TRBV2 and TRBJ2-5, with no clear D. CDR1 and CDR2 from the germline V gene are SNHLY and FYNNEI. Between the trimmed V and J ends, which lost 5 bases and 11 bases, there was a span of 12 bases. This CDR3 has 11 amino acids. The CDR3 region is CASSIEDEQYF. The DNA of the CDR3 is TGTGCCAGCAGTATAGAGGATGAGCAGTACTTC.